Sequencing of this T cell receptor (beta chain) was carried out in a study of identical twins. The study, taken as a whole, reports: Out-of-frame TCR alpha sharing observed in monozygotic twins exceeded model estimates. Beta out-of-frame twin sharing showed a weaker excess.

Germline CDR1 reads SGHAT; CDR2 reads FQNNGV. The V and J ends lost 4 bases and 0 bases, in that order; junction bases with no gene match: 9. CDR3 size: 17 residues. MiXCR was run by TCRdb on the 5' RACE reads, yielding one entry per CDR3 protein. The table includes fewer than 900,000 distinct CDR3 sequences, over 15% detected once. In the case of this clonotype: Antigen unknown. This clone may be a read error of a much larger clone one base away.

In addition, the sample was reused for a study of T cells expressing NK-cell markers. That paper adds: Several experiments added an anti-gamma-delta TCR antibody to sort only alpha-beta TCR T cells. Of the CD8+ T cells in about 6 donors, 1.0-7.0% belonged to dominant NKG2C+ clonotypes.

What was sequenced was PBMCs. This chain links TRBV11-2 with TRBJ2-1, with 7 bases fitting TRBD2. The receptor comes from a woman in her late teens or twenties in good health. The CDR3 bases are TGTGCCAGCAGCTACGGGACTGGCGGGAGCTCCTACAATGAGCAGTTCTTC. As protein: CASSYGTGGSSYNEQFF.